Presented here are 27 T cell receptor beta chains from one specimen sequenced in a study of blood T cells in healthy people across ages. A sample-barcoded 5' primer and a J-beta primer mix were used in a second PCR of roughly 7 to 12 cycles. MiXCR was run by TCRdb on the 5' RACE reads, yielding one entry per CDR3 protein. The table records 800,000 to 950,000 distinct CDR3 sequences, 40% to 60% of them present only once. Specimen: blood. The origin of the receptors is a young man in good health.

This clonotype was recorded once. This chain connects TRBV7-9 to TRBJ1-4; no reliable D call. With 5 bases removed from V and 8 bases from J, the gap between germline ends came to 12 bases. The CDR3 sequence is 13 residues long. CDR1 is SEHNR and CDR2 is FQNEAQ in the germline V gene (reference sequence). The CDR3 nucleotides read TGTGCCAGCAGCCCCAGACTTGAGGAAAAACTGTTTTTT. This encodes CASSPRLEEKLFF.

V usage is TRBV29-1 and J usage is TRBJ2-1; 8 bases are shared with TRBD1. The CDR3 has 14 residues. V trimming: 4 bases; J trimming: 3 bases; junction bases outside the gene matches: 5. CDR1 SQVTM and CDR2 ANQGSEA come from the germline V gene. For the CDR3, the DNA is TGCAGCGTTGGGATGACAGGGGTCTACAATGAGCAGTTCTTC. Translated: CSVGMTGVYNEQFF.

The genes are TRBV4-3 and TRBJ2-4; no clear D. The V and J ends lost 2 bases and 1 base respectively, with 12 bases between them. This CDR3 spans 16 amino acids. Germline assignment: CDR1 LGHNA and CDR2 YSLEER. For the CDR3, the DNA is TGCGCCAGCAGCCAATCTCGGGTCCTGGCCAAAAACATTCAGTACTTC. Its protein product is CASSQSRVLAKNIQYF.

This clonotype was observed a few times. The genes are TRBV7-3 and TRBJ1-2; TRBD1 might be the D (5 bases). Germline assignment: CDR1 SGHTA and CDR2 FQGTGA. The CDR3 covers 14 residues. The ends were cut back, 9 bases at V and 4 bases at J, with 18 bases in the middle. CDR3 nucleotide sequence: TGTGCCAGTCCAGGGCGACGTCCCCCCTATGGCTACACCTTC. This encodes CASPGRRPPYGYTF.

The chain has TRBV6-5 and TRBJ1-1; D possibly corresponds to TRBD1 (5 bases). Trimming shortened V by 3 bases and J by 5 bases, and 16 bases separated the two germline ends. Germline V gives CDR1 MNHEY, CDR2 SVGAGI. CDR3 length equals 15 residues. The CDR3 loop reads CASSYRGRRGTEAFF. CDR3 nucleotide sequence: TGTGCCAGCAGTTATAGGGGACGGCGGGGGACTGAAGCTTTCTTT.

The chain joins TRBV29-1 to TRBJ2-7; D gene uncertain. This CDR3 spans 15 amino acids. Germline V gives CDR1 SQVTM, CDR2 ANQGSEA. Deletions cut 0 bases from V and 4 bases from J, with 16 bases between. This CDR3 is CSVEEPRAATYEQYF. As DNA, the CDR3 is TGCAGCGTTGAAGAACCCCGGGCAGCGACTTACGAGCAGTACTTC.

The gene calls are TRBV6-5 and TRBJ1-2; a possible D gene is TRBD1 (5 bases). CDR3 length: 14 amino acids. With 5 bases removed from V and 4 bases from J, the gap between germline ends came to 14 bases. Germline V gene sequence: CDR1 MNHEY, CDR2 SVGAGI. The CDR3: CASSRGREGYGYTF. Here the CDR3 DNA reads TGTGCCAGCAGTAGGGGCAGGGAGGGCTATGGCTACACCTTC.

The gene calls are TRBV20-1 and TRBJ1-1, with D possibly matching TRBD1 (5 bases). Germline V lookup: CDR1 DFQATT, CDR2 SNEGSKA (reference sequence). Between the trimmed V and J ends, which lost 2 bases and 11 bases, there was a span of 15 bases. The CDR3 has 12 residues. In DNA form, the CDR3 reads TGCAGTGCTAGAACCGAGCCGGGGGGGGCTTTCTTT. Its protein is CSARTEPGGAFF.

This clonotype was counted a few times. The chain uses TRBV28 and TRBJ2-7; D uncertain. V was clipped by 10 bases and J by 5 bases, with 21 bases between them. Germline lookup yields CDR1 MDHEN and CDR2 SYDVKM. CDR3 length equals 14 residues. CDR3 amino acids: CATSTDTLVDEQYF. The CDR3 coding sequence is TGTGCCACCTCGACCGACACCCTGGTGGACGAGCAGTACTTC.

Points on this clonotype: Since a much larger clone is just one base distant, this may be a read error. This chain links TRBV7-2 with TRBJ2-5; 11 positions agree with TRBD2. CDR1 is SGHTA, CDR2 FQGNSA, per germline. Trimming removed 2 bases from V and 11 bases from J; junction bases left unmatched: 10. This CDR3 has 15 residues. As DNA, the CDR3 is TGTGCCAGCAGCTTAAACCTAGCGGGGGGCCAAATGCAGTACTTC. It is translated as CASSLNLAGGQMQYF.

This chain's CDR3 is CASSLSRDNNEQYF. In DNA form, the CDR3 reads TGTGCCAGCAGCTTGTCTCGGGACAACAATGAGCAGTACTTC. The V gene is TRBV7-2, the J gene TRBJ2-5, with D perhaps TRBD1 (6 bases). V shed 3 bases and J shed 11 bases, with 19 bases lying between them. Germline-derived CDR1 and CDR2 are SGHTA and FQGNSA. The CDR3 runs 14 residues.

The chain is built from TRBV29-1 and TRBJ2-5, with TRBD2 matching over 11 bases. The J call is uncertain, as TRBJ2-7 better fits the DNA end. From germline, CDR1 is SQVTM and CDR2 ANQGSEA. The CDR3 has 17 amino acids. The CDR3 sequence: CSVELAGGPSEVYEQYF. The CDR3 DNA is TGCAGCGTTGAGTTAGCGGGAGGGCCTTCCGAGGTATACGAGCAGTACTTC.

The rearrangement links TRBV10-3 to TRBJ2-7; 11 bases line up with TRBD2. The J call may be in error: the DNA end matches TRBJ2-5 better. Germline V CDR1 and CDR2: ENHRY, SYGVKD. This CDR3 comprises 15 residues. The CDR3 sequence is CATNPLAGEEETQYF. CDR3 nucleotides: TGTGCCACCAATCCACTAGCGGGGGAAGAAGAGACCCAGTACTTC.

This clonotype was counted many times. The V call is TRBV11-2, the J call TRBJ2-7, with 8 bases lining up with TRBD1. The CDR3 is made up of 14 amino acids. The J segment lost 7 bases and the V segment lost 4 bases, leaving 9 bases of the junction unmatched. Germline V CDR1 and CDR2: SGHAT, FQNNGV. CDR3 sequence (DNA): TGTGCCAGCAGCTCCAGGACAGGGTCGGGTGAGCAGTACTTC. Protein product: CASSSRTGSGEQYF.

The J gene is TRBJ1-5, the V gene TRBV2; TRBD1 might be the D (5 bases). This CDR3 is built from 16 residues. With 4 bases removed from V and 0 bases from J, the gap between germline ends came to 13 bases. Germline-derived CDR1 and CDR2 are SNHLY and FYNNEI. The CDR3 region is CASSGDGILSNQPQHF. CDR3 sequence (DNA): TGTGCCAGCAGTGGGGACGGGATACTTAGCAATCAGCCCCAGCATTTT. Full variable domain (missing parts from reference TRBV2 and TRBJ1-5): EPEVTQTPSHQVTQMGQEVILRCVPISNHLYFYWYRQILGQKVEFLVSFYNNEISEKSEIFDDQFSVERPDGSNFTLKIRSTKLEDSAMYFCASSGDGILSNQPQHFGDGTRLSIL.

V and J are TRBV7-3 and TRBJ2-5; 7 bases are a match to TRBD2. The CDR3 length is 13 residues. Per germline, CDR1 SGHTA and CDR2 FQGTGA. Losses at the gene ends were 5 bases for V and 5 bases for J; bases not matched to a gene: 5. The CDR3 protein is CASSRGLDETQYF. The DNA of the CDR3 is TGTGCCAGCAGCCGAGGACTAGACGAGACCCAGTACTTC.

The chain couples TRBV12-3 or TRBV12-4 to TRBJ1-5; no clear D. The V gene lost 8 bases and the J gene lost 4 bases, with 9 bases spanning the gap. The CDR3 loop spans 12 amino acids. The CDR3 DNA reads TGTGCCAGCCGAGACTATAATCAGCCCCAGCATTTT. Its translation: CASRDYNQPQHF.

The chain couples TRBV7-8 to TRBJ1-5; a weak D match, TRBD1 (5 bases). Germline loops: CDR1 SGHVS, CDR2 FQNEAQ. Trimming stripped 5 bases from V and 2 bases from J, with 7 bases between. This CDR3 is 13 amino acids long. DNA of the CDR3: TGTGCCAGCAGCCAGACAGGCAATCAGCCCCAGCATTTT. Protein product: CASSQTGNQPQHF.

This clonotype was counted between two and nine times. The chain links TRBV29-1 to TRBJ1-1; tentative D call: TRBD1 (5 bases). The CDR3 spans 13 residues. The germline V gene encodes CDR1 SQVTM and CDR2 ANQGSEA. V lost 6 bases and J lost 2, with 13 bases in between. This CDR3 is CSVGRVSNTEAFF. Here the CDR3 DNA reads TGCAGCGTCGGCAGGGTCTCCAACACTGAAGCTTTCTTT. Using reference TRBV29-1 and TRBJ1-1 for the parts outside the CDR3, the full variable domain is SAVISQKPSRDICQRGTSLTIQCQVDSQVTMMFWYRQQPGQSLTLIATANQGSEATYESGFVIDKFPISRPNLTFSTLTVSNMSPEDSSIYLCSVGRVSNTEAFFGQGTRLTVV.

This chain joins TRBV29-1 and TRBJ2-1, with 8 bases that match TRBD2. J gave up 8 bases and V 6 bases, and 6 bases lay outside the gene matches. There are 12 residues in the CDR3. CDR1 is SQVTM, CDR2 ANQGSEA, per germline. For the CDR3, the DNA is TGCAGCGTCCGACTAGCGTCAGATGAGCAGTTCTTC. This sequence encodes CSVRLASDEQFF.

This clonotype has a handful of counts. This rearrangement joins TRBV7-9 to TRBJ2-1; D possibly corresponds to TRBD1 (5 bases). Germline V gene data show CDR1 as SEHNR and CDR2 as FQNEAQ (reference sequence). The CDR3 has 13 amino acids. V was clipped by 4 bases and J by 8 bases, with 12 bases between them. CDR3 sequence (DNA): TGTGCCAGCAGCTGGAGCAGGGCAGATGAGCAGTTCTTC. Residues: CASSWSRADEQFF.

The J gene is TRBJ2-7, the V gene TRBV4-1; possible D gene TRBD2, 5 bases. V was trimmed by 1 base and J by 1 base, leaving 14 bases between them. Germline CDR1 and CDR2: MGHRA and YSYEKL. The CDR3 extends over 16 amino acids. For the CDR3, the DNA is TGCGCCAGCAGCCAAGTATCGACCAGGACTTCCTACGAGCAGTACTTC. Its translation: CASSQVSTRTSYEQYF.

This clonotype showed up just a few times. In DNA, the CDR3 is TGTGCCACCTGGCGGAGGGGAACCAGCACAGATACGCAGTATTTT. It is translated as CATWRRGTSTDTQYF. The chain carries TRBV6-2 or TRBV6-3 and TRBJ2-3; the D gene is possibly TRBD2 (6 bases). CDR3 size: 15 residues. CDR1 MNHEY and CDR2 SVGEGT come from the germline V gene. Between the trimmed V and J ends, which lost 10 bases and 0 bases, there was a span of 17 bases.

The CDR3 region has the DNA TGTGCCAGCAGCGCGCAGGGGGATACGCAGTATTTT. Its translation: CASSAQGDTQYF. The V and J genes are TRBV11-2 and TRBJ2-3, with a possible D match to TRBD1 (6 bases). Germline CDR1 is SGHAT and CDR2 is FQNNGV. This CDR3 comprises 12 residues. V was clipped by 5 bases and J by 6 bases, with 9 bases between them.

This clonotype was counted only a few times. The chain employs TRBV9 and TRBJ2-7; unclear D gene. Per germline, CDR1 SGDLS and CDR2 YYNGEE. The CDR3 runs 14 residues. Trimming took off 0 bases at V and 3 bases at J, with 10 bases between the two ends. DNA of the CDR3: TGTGCCAGCAGCGTAGGTGGCAGCTACTACGAGCAGTACTTC. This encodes CASSVGGSYYEQYF.

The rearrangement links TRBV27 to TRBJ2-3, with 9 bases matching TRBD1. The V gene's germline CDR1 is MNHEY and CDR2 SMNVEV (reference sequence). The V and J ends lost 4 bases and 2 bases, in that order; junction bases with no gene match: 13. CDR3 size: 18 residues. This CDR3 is CASSSGTGPRLNTDTQYF. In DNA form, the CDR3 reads TGTGCCAGCAGTTCCGGGACAGGGCCTAGACTTAACACAGATACGCAGTATTTT.

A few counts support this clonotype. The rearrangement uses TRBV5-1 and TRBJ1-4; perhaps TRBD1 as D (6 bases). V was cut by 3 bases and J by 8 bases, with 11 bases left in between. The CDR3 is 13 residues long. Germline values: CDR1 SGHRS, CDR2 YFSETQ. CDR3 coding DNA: TGCGCCAGCAGCTCGGACGACAGGGAAAAACTGTTTTTT. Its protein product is CASSSDDREKLFF.